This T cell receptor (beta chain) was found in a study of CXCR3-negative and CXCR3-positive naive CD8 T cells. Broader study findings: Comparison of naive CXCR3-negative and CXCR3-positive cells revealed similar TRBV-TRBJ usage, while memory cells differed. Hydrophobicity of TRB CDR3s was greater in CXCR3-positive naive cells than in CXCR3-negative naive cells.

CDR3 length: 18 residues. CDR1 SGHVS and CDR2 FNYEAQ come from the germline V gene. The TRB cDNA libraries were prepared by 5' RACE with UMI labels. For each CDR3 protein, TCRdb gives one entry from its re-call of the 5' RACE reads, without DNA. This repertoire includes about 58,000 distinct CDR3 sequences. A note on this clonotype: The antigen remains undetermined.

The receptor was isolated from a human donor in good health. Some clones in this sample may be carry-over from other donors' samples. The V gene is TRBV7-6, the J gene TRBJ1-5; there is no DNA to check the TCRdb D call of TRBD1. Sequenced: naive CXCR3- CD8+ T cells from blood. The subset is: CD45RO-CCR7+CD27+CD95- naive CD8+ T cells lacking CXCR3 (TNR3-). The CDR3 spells CASSPWQGGFESNQPQHF.